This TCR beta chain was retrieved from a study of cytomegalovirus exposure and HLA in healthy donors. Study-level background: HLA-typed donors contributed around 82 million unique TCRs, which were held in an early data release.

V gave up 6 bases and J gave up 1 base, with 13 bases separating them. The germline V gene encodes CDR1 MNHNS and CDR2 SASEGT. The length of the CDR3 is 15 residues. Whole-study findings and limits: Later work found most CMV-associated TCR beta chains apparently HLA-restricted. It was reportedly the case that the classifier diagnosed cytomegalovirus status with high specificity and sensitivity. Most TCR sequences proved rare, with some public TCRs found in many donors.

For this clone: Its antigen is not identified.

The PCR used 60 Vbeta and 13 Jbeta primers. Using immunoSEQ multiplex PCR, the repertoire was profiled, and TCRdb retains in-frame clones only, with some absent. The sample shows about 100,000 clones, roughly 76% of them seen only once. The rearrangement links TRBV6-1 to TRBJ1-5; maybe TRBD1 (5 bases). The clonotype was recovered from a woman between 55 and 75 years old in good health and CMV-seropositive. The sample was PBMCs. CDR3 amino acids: CASREQVSSNQPQHF. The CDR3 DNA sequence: TGTGCCAGCAGAGAACAGGTTTCCAGCAATCAGCCCCAGCATTTT.